The sequence of this TCR beta chain was determined in a study of OX40 agonist ivuxolimab in advanced cancers. Study in general: Those treated in dose escalation had hepatocellular carcinoma, melanoma, renal cell cancer or head and neck cancer. Broader study findings: Both blood CD4+ and CD8+ T cells showed clonal growth by week 6 at 0.1 to 3.0 mg/kg. Also showing low normalized T-cell clonal expansion were some of the nonresponders.

Profiling relied on immunoSEQ multiplex PCR, and the TCRdb table lists in-frame clones only, not all of them. The repertoire consists of 150,000 to 190,000 clones, with roughly 92% occurring once and the leading ten covering just over 0.3%. Patients were ineligible given autoimmune disease history or systemic immunosuppression. CDR1 and CDR2 from the germline V gene are SGDLS and YYNGEE. CDR3 length: 14 amino acids. V was pared by 1 base and J by 6 bases, with 10 bases between. Notes on this clone: The antigen remains undetermined.

V gene TRBV9 combines with J gene TRBJ1-4, with D possibly being TRBD1 (5 bases). Sequencing used CD4+ or CD8+ T cells sorted from blood, obtained in a trial of the OX40 agonist ivuxolimab. The clonotype was recovered from an adult with an advanced solid tumor such as melanoma, head and neck, liver or kidney cancer. For the CDR3, the DNA is TGTGCCAGCAGCGTAAGGGGAGAGTATGAAAAACTGTTTTTT. Its translation: CASSVRGEYEKLFF.